The subject of this entry is one T cell receptor beta chain. Only in-frame clones appear in the TCRdb table, and some are missing; sequencing was by immunoSEQ multiplex PCR. The sample consists of 71,000 or so clones, about 86% of them appearing once. The data originate from a study of OX40 agonist ivuxolimab in advanced cancers. This specimen consisted of CD4+ or CD8+ T cells sorted from blood, obtained in a trial of the OX40 agonist ivuxolimab. The receptor comes from an adult with an advanced solid tumor such as melanoma, head and neck, liver or kidney cancer.

The CDR3 sequence: CASSQLKGAGELFF. The CDR3 DNA follows: TGTGCCAGCAGCCAATTGAAGGGTGCCGGGGAGCTGTTTTTT. The chain carries TRBV11-3 and TRBJ2-2; D unclear. Germline lookup yields CDR1 SGHNT and CDR2 YENEEA. This CDR3 comprises 14 residues. Trimming shortened V by 5 bases and J by 6 bases, and 13 bases separated the two germline ends.